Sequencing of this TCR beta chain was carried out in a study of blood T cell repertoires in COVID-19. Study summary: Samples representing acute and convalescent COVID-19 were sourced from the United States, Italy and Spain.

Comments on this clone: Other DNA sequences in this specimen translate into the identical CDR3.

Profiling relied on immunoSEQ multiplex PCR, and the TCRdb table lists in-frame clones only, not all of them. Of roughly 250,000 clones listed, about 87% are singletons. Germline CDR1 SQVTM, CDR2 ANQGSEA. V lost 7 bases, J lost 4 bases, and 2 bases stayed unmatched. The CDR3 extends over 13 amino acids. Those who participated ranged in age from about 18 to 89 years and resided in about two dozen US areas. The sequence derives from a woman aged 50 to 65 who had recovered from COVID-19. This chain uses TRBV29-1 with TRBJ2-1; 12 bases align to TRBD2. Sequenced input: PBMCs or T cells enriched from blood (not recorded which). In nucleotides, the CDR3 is TGCAGCGCTGGACTAGCGGGATACAATGAGCAGTTCTTC. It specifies CSAGLAGYNEQFF.